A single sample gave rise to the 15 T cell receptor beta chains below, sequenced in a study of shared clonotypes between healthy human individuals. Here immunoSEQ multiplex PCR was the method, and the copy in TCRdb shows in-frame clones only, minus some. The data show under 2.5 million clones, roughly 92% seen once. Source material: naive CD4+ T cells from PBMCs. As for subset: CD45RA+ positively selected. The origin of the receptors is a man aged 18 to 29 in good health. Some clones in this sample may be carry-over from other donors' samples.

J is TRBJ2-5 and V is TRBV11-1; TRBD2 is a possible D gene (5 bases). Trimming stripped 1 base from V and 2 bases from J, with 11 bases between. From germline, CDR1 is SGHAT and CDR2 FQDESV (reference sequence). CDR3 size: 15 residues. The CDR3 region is CASSLVGVTQETQYF. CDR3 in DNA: TGTGCCAGCAGCTTAGTCGGGGTTACTCAAGAGACCCAGTACTTC.

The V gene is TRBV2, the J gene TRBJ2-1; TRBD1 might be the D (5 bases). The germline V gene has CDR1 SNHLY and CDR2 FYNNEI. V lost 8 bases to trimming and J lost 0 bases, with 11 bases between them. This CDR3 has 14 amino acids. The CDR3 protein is CASEQDTSYNEQFF. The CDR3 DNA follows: TGTGCCAGCGAGCAGGACACCTCCTACAATGAGCAGTTCTTC.

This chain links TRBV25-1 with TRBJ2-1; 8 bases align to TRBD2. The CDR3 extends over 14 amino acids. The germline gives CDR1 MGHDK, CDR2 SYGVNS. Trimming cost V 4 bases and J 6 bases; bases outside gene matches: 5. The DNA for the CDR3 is TGTGCCAGCAGTGTCCTAGCGGGCGCCAATGAGCAGTTCTTC. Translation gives CASSVLAGANEQFF.

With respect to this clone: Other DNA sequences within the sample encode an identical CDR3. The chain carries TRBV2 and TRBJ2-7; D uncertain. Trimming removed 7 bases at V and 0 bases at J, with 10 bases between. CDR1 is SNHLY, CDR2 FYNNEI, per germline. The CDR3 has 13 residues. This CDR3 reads CASNRHHSYEQYF. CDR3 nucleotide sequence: TGTGCCAGCAACAGACACCACTCCTACGAGCAGTACTTC.

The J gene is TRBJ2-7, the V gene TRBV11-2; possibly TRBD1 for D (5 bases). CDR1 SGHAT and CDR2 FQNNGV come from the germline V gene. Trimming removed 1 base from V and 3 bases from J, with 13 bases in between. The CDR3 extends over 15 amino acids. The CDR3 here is CASSLVTGSVYEQYF. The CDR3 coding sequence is TGTGCCAGCAGCTTAGTAACAGGATCCGTCTACGAGCAGTACTTC.

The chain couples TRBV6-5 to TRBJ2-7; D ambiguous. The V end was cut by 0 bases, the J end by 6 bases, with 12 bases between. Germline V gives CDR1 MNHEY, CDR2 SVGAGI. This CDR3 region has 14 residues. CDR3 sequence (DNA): TGTGCCAGCAGTTACTCGATGTCGGGCTTCGAGCAGTACTTC. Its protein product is CASSYSMSGFEQYF.

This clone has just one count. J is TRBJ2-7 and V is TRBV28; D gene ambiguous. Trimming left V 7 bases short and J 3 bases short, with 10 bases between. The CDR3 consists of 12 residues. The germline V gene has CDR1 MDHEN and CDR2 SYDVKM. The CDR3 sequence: CASMGLDYEQYF. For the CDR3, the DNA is TGTGCCAGCATGGGGTTGGACTACGAGCAGTACTTC. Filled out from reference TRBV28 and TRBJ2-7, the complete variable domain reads DVKVTQSSRYLVKRTGEKVFLECVQDMDHENMFWYRQDPGLGLRLIYFSYDVKMKEKGDIPEGYSVSREKKERFSLILESASTNQTSMYLCASMGLDYEQYFGPGTRLTVT.

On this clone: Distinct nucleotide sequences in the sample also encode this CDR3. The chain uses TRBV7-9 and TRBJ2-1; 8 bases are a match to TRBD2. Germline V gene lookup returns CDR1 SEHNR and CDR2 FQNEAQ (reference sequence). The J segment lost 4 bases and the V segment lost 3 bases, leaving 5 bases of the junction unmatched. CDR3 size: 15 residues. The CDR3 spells CASSFLAGPYNEQFF. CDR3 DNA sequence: TGTGCCAGCAGCTTCCTAGCGGGCCCATACAATGAGCAGTTCTTC. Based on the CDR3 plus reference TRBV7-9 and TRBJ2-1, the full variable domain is DTGVSQNPRHKITKRGQNVTFRCDPISEHNRLYWYRQTLGQGPEFLTYFQNEAQLEKSRLLSDRFSAERPKGSFSTLEIQRTEQGDSAMYLCASSFLAGPYNEQFFGPGTRLTVL.

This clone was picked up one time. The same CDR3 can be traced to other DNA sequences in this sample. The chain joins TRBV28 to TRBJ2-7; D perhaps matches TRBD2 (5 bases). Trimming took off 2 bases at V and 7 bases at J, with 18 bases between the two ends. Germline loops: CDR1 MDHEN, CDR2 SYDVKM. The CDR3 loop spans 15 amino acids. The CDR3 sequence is CASSLEARGHYEQYF. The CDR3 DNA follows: TGTGCCAGCAGTTTAGAAGCTAGAGGGCACTATGAGCAGTACTTC.

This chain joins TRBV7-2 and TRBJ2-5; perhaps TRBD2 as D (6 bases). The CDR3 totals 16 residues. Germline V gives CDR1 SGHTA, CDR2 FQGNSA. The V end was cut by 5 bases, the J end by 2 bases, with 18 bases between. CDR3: CASSIIPGVGQETQYF. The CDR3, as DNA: TGTGCCAGCAGCATCATCCCGGGGGTCGGGCAAGAGACCCAGTACTTC.

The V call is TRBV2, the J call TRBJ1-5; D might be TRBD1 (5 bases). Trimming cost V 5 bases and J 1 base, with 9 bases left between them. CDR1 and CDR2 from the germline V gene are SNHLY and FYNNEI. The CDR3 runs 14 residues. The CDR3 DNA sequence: TGTGCCAGCAGTAAGGGGCTGAGCAATCAGCCCCAGCATTTT. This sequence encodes CASSKGLSNQPQHF.

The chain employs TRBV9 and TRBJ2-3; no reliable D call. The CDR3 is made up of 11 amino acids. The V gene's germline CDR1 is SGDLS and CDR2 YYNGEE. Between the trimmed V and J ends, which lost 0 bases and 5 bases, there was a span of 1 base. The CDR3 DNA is TGTGCCAGCAGCGTAGTAGATACGCAGTATTTT. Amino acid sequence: CASSVVDTQYF. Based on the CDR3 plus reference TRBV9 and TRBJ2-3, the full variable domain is DSGVTQTPKHLITATGQRVTLRCSPRSGDLSVYWYQQSLDQGLQFLIQYYNGEERAKGNILERFSAQQFPDLHSELNLSSLELGDSALYFCASSVVDTQYFGPGTRLTVL.

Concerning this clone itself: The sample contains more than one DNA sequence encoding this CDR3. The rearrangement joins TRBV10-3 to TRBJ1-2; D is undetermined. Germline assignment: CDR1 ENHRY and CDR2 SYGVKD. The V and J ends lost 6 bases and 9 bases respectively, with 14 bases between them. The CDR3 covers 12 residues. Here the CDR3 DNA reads TGTGCCATCAGCGATGGGTTTACCAGCTACACCTTC. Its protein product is CAISDGFTSYTF.

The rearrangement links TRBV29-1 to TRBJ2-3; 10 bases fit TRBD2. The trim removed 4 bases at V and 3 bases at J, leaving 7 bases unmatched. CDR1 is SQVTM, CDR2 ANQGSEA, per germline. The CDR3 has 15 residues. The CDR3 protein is CSVAWASGSTDTQYF. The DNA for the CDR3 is TGCAGCGTTGCGTGGGCTAGCGGGAGTACAGATACGCAGTATTTT.

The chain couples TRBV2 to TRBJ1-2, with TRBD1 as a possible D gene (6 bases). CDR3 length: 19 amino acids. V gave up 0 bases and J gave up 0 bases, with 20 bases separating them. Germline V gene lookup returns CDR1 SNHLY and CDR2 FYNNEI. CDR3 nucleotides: TGTGCCAGCAGTGAAGCGGGCCCCGGCAGGGGAAACGCTAACTATGGCTACACCTTC. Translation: CASSEAGPGRGNANYGYTF.